This record looks at one T cell receptor beta chain sequence and its context. This sample was included in a study of T cell changes during pregnancy in multiple sclerosis. Germline CDR1 and CDR2: MGHDK and SYGVNS. The CDR3 loop spans 14 amino acids. V lost 6 bases, J lost 4 bases, and 3 bases stayed unmatched. The table came from immunoSEQ multiplex PCR; TCRdb's copy has only in-frame clones and leaves some out. The sample consists of about 59,000 clones, about 92% of them appearing once. The genes are TRBV25-1 and TRBJ2-1, with 10 positions matching TRBD2. The receptor was isolated from a female donor in good health, enrolled as a control in a pregnancy study. The specimen was peripheral blood, collected in the third trimester of pregnancy. The CDR3: CASRRTSGYNEQFF. The CDR3 DNA reads TGTGCCAGCAGACGGACTAGCGGTTACAATGAGCAGTTCTTC.